The 21 T cell receptor beta chains given below trace back to one sample, sequenced in a study of blood T cell repertoires in COVID-19. TCRdb's copy holds only in-frame clones and misses some; the assay was immunoSEQ multiplex PCR. There are hundreds of thousands of clones in the sample; about 91% occur only once, and around 12% lies in the top ten. The sequencing input was peripheral blood. These receptors all come from a woman in her forties or fifties with COVID-19, enrolled during active disease.

The chain links TRBV5-4 to TRBJ1-2; 9 nucleotides align to TRBD1. The CDR3 extends over 17 amino acids. Germline assignment: CDR1 SGHNT and CDR2 YYREEE (reference sequence). V gave up 4 bases and J gave up 1 base; unmatched junction bases: 11. The CDR3 region is CASSKGQGSPLNYGYTF. CDR3 DNA: TGTGCCAGCAGCAAGGGACAGGGCTCGCCCCTTAACTATGGCTACACCTTC.

The V gene is TRBV28, the J gene TRBJ2-5; 8 bases are a match to TRBD2. V shed 6 bases and J 3 bases; nucleotides not matched to a gene: 6. The CDR3 totals 14 residues. Per the germline V gene, CDR1 is MDHEN and CDR2 is SYDVKM. CDR3 amino acids: CASRGGGSEETQYF. The CDR3 DNA sequence: TGTGCCAGCAGGGGCGGGGGGTCCGAAGAGACCCAGTACTTC.

This chain links TRBV5-1 with TRBJ2-2; TRBD2 matches 7 bases. The trim removed 3 bases at V and 5 bases at J, leaving 4 bases unmatched. CDR3 size: 14 residues. Germline CDR1 SGHRS, CDR2 YFSETQ. CDR3 sequence reads: CASSWSGRTGELFF. As DNA, the CDR3 is TGCGCCAGCAGCTGGTCCGGGAGGACCGGGGAGCTGTTTTTT.

This chain joins TRBV19 and TRBJ2-2; 8 bases agree with TRBD1. Per the germline V gene, CDR1 is LNHDA and CDR2 is SQIVND (reference sequence). The CDR3 extends over 15 amino acids. V shed 10 bases and J 4 bases; nucleotides not matched to a gene: 11. This chain's CDR3 is CATTSGTGSTGELFF. The CDR3 DNA sequence: TGTGCCACCACGTCCGGGACAGGATCCACCGGGGAGCTGTTTTTT.

The chain links TRBV19 to TRBJ1-2, with 8 bases fitting TRBD1. CDR1 LNHDA and CDR2 SQIVND come from the germline V gene (reference sequence). The CDR3 is 15 residues long. V trimming: 5 bases; J trimming: 3 bases; junction bases outside the gene matches: 8. The CDR3 DNA reads as TGTGCCAGTAGTTTCGACGGACAGGGAGACTATGGCTACACCTTC. This codes for CASSFDGQGDYGYTF.

About this clone: Other DNA sequences within the sample encode an identical CDR3. This rearrangement joins TRBV19 to TRBJ1-1; 8 bases line up with TRBD1. The J segment lost 2 bases and the V segment lost 1 base, leaving 3 bases of the junction unmatched. The CDR3 runs to 15 residues. The V gene's germline CDR1 is LNHDA and CDR2 SQIVND (reference sequence). This CDR3 reads CASSIATGGNTEAFF. CDR3 nucleotides: TGTGCCAGTAGTATAGCTACAGGGGGAAACACTGAAGCTTTCTTT.

CDR3 residues: CASSLPGTDTQYF. CDR3 nucleotide sequence: TGTGCCAGCAGCTTACCAGGAACAGATACGCAGTATTTT. V gene TRBV11-3 combines with J gene TRBJ2-3; D ambiguous. The CDR3 length is 13 residues. Trimming left V 2 bases short and J 3 bases short, with 6 bases between. Germline assignment: CDR1 SGHNT and CDR2 YENEEA. The entire variable domain, with the rest obtained from reference TRBV11-3 and TRBJ2-3, is as follows: EAGVVQSPRYKIIEKKQPVAFWCNPISGHNTLYWYLQNLGQGPELLIRYENEEAVDDSQLPKDRFSAERLKGVDSTLKIQPAELGDSAVYLCASSLPGTDTQYFGPGTRLTVL.

The genes are TRBV2 and TRBJ1-2, with D maybe TRBD1 (5 bases). Trimming stripped 8 bases from V and 7 bases from J, with 11 bases between. CDR3 size: 11 residues. CDR1 is SNHLY and CDR2 is FYNNEI in the germline V gene. CDR3 sequence (DNA): TGTGCCAGCGGCAGGGAAGGTGGCTACACCTTC. Encoded protein: CASGREGGYTF.

The rearrangement links TRBV12-3 or TRBV12-4 to TRBJ1-4; TRBD1 is a possible D gene (5 bases). This CDR3 spans 13 amino acids. Deletions cut 7 bases from V and 4 bases from J, with 10 bases between. The CDR3 sequence is CASTTGVNEKLFF. CDR3 DNA: TGTGCCAGCACCACAGGAGTTAATGAAAAACTGTTTTTT.

As concerns this clone: A read error may produce the germline difference seen at one junction end. The V and J genes are TRBV4-1 and TRBJ1-4; TRBD1 aligns across 9 bases. Germline V gene sequence: CDR1 MGHRA, CDR2 YSYEKL. CDR3 size: 16 residues. CDR3 loop: CASSLTTGGLNDKLFF. For the CDR3, the DNA is TGCGCCAGCAGCCTAACTACAGGGGGCTTAAATGACAAACTGTTTTTT.

The chain has TRBV5-4 and TRBJ1-6, with 7 nucleotides matching TRBD1. V shed 2 bases, J shed 2 bases, and the junction held 4 bases outside the gene matches. The CDR3 loop spans 16 amino acids. Looked up from germline, CDR1 is SGHNT and CDR2 is YYREEE (reference sequence). CDR3 in amino acids: CASSFLGTAYNSPLHF. The CDR3 DNA follows: TGTGCCAGCAGCTTCCTCGGGACAGCCTATAATTCACCCCTCCACTTT.

This clone appeared once. The chain is built from TRBV10-3 and TRBJ1-1; no definite D call. The germline V gene has CDR1 ENHRY and CDR2 SYGVKD. Between the trimmed V and J ends, which lost 2 bases and 3 bases, there was a span of 4 bases. The CDR3 has 12 residues. CDR3 sequence: CAISERDTEAFF. CDR3 nucleotide sequence: TGTGCCATCAGTGAGAGAGACACTGAAGCTTTCTTT.

The table lists this clone with many counts. V usage is TRBV2 and J usage is TRBJ2-7; D gene uncertain. The germline CDR1 and CDR2 sequences are SNHLY and FYNNEI. The V gene lost 6 bases and the J gene lost 6 bases, with 21 bases spanning the gap. The CDR3 is made up of 15 amino acids. In DNA, the CDR3 is TGTGCCAGCAGCGCCTTTTGGAGTAATCGGGTCGAGCAGTACTTC. Its protein is CASSAFWSNRVEQYF.

This rearrangement joins TRBV2 to TRBJ2-1, with 9 bases fitting TRBD2. In germline, CDR1 is SNHLY, CDR2 FYNNEI. The CDR3 is 15 residues long. The V and J ends lost 7 bases and 7 bases, in that order; junction bases with no gene match: 11. CDR3 loop: CASTVAGAPFNEQFF. DNA for the CDR3: TGTGCCAGCACCGTAGCGGGGGCCCCCTTTAATGAGCAGTTCTTC.

Only one count was recorded for this clone. The chain couples TRBV2 to TRBJ1-6, with 9 bases lining up with TRBD1. Germline V gene sequence: CDR1 SNHLY, CDR2 FYNNEI. The CDR3 loop spans 15 amino acids. V gave up 6 bases and J gave up 10 bases; unmatched junction bases: 10. The CDR3 region has the DNA TGTGCCAGCAGAACTCACAGGGGGCGAATATCACCCCTCCACTTT. Protein: CASRTHRGRISPLHF.

The V call is TRBV19, the J call TRBJ1-2, with D unresolved. This CDR3 contains 11 residues. Deletions cut 5 bases from V and 4 bases from J, with 5 bases between. Germline loops: CDR1 LNHDA, CDR2 SQIVND (reference sequence). The CDR3 nucleotides are TGTGCCAGTAGTGCAGGCTATGGCTACACCTTC. It specifies CASSAGYGYTF.

In the case of this clone: In the same sample, other DNA sequences code for this CDR3. The chain combines TRBV3-1 (or the pseudogene TRBV3-2) with TRBJ1-2; a weak D match, TRBD1 (5 bases). This CDR3 is built from 13 residues. Trimming removed 0 bases from V and 8 bases from J, with 10 bases in between. Germline CDR1 is LGHDT and CDR2 is YNNKEL (reference sequence). CDR3 DNA: TGTGCCAGCAGCCAAGAGGGGGGGTACGGCTACACCTTC. This codes for CASSQEGGYGYTF.

The chain joins TRBV6-5 to TRBJ1-2; the D gene is possibly TRBD1 (6 bases). The CDR3 is 14 residues long. Germline lookup yields CDR1 MNHEY and CDR2 SVGAGI. V lost 10 bases and J lost 6, with 21 bases in between. CDR3 in amino acids: CANRHSLAGDGYTF. As DNA, the CDR3 is TGTGCCAACCGCCACTCCCTGGCAGGGGATGGCTACACCTTC.

This chain's CDR3 is CASSQGQRGGYNEQFF. The CDR3 nucleotides are TGCGCCAGCAGCCAAGGTCAGCGGGGGGGCTACAATGAGCAGTTCTTC. The genes are TRBV4-1 and TRBJ2-1; 10 bases map to TRBD2. V was pared by 1 base and J by 3 bases, with 3 bases of the junction left unmatched. Germline V gives CDR1 MGHRA, CDR2 YSYEKL. CDR3 length: 16 amino acids.

V usage is TRBV3-1 (or the pseudogene TRBV3-2) and J usage is TRBJ1-3, with D uncertain. The CDR3 loop spans 12 amino acids. Germline-derived CDR1 and CDR2 are LGHDT and YNNKEL (reference sequence). Trimming removed 8 bases at V and 3 bases at J, with 8 bases between. CDR3 nucleotide sequence: TGTGCCAGCCAGGCTCTTGGAAACACCATATATTTT. It yields the protein CASQALGNTIYF.

The chain carries TRBV7-9 and TRBJ2-5, with 8 bases identical to TRBD2. This CDR3 comprises 14 residues. Trimming at V came to 8 bases and at J to 5 bases, leaving 10 bases not matched to a gene. Germline V gene data show CDR1 as SEHNR and CDR2 as FQNEAQ (reference sequence). The CDR3, as DNA: TGTGCCAGCGAGGCGGGGGGCACGGGGGAGACCCAGTACTTC. Translated, it gives CASEAGGTGETQYF.